These 24 T cell receptor beta chains were all obtained from the same sample, sequenced in a study of cytomegalovirus exposure and HLA in healthy donors. The PCR contained 60 Vbeta and 13 Jbeta primers. Profiling relied on immunoSEQ multiplex PCR, and the TCRdb table lists in-frame clones only, not all of them. This table holds about 120,000 clones, about 61% found once. Material: PBMCs. Every receptor here comes from a woman younger than 45 in good health and CMV-seronegative.

The sample holds one count of this clone. The chain links TRBV28 to TRBJ1-1, with D perhaps TRBD1 (5 bases). Trimming removed 6 bases at V and 1 base at J, with 12 bases between. The CDR3 loop spans 14 amino acids. Germline loops: CDR1 MDHEN, CDR2 SYDVKM. As DNA, the CDR3 is TGTGCCAGCAGCGAAATAGACAGGAACACTGAAGCTTTCTTT. Translated, it gives CASSEIDRNTEAFF.

The chain recombines TRBV30 with TRBJ2-5, with D perhaps TRBD2 (6 bases). Germline values: CDR1 GTSNPN, CDR2 SVGIG (reference sequence). Deletions cut 1 base from V and 2 bases from J, with 11 bases between. The CDR3 is 14 amino acids. CDR3 loop: CAWSGGGAQETQYF. The CDR3 DNA reads TGTGCCTGGAGTGGGGGCGGGGCTCAAGAGACCCAGTACTTC.

V gene TRBV4-2 combines with J gene TRBJ2-7; tentatively, D is TRBD1 (6 bases). Trimming cost V 0 bases and J 4 bases, with 16 bases left between them. CDR3 length: 16 amino acids. Germline CDR1 reads LGHNA; CDR2 reads YNFKEQ. The CDR3 protein is CASSQEDTGSVYEQYF. In DNA, the CDR3 is TGTGCCAGCAGCCAAGAAGATACAGGGTCGGTATACGAGCAGTACTTC.

This chain links TRBV2 with TRBJ2-1, with 10 bases lining up with TRBD2. V shed 8 bases, J shed 4 bases, and the junction held 11 bases outside the gene matches. Germline assignment: CDR1 SNHLY and CDR2 FYNNEI. The CDR3 spans 16 residues. CDR3 coding DNA: TGTGCCAGCGAATACTCAGGACTAGCGGCGTACAATGAGCAGTTCTTC. Translating gives CASEYSGLAAYNEQFF.

The chain has TRBV27 and TRBJ1-5, with a possible D match to TRBD1 (5 bases). Trimming left V 9 bases short and J 2 bases short, with 8 bases between. CDR1 is MNHEY and CDR2 is SMNVEV in the germline V gene (reference sequence). This CDR3 contains 12 residues. CDR3 residues: CASRGGNQPQHF. CDR3 in DNA: TGTGCCAGTCGGGGGGGCAATCAGCCCCAGCATTTT.

This clone showed up just a few times. The rearrangement links TRBV28 to TRBJ2-5; weak D call: TRBD1 (5 bases). Trimming shortened V by 8 bases and J by 5 bases, and 15 bases separated the two germline ends. The CDR3 is 13 residues long. CDR1 is MDHEN, CDR2 SYDVKM, per germline. The CDR3 loop reads CASLKQGWETQYF. In DNA, the CDR3 is TGTGCCAGCCTTAAGCAGGGTTGGGAGACCCAGTACTTC.

The chain combines TRBV6-5 with TRBJ1-1; possible D gene TRBD1, 6 bases. Germline CDR1 MNHEY, CDR2 SVGAGI. The CDR3 has 16 residues. The V gene lost 0 bases and the J gene lost 3 bases, with 14 bases spanning the gap. The CDR3 nucleotides are TGTGCCAGCAGTTACTCCTTTACGGGGGGGCACACTGAAGCTTTCTTT. Protein sequence: CASSYSFTGGHTEAFF.

This clone was observed a few times. The chain's CDR3 is CASSSPVGPSYNEQFF. The CDR3 DNA reads as TGTGCCAGCAGCTCCCCTGTGGGCCCCTCCTACAATGAGCAGTTCTTC. The gene calls are TRBV7-9 and TRBJ2-1; D gene unclear. The CDR3 is 16 amino acids. V was cut by 4 bases and J by 0 bases, with 13 bases left in between. In germline, CDR1 is SEHNR, CDR2 FQNEAQ (reference sequence).

The chain employs TRBV5-4 and TRBJ2-1, with a weak D call TRBD2 (6 bases). The V and J ends lost 0 bases and 7 bases respectively, with 11 bases between them. The CDR3 runs 14 residues. Germline V CDR1 and CDR2: SGHNT, YYREEE (reference sequence). The CDR3 is CASSLDSGGNEQFF. CDR3 DNA sequence: TGTGCCAGCAGCTTGGATAGCGGTGGGAATGAGCAGTTCTTC.

The chain links TRBV7-9 to TRBJ2-7, with D uncertain. The length of the CDR3 is 12 residues. Germline V gives CDR1 SEHNR, CDR2 FQNEAQ (reference sequence). Deletions cut 4 bases from V and 5 bases from J, with 9 bases between. CDR3 DNA sequence: TGTGCCAGCAGCTCAAACAGAGACGAGCAGTACTTC. The encoded protein is CASSSNRDEQYF.

The V gene is TRBV10-3, the J gene TRBJ2-1, with TRBD1 identical over 8 bases. In germline, CDR1 is ENHRY, CDR2 SYGVKD. J was trimmed by 0 bases and V by 6 bases; bases with no gene match: 4. This CDR3 comprises 15 residues. In DNA, the CDR3 is TGTGCCATCAGAACCGGGACAGGCTCCTACAATGAGCAGTTCTTC. The encoded protein is CAIRTGTGSYNEQFF.

There are a few counts of this clone. The CDR3 DNA is TGTGCCAGCAGTGACAGTTGGGAGAACTCCTACAATGAGCAGTTCTTC. Encoded protein: CASSDSWENSYNEQFF. The genes are TRBV6-4 and TRBJ2-1; tentatively, D is TRBD2 (5 bases). There are 16 residues in the CDR3. CDR1 MRHNA and CDR2 SNTAGT come from the germline V gene. V lost 2 bases, J lost 0 bases, and 11 bases lay in between.

Comments on this clone: Distinct nucleotide sequences in the sample also encode this CDR3. The genes are TRBV7-6 and TRBJ1-1; D remains unclear. The V gene's germline CDR1 is SGHVS and CDR2 FNYEAQ. Trimming left V 4 bases short and J 0 bases short, with 6 bases between. CDR3 length: 13 residues. The chain's CDR3 is CASSSTVNTEAFF. The CDR3, as DNA: TGTGCCAGCAGCTCTACAGTGAACACTGAAGCTTTCTTT.

The rearrangement joins TRBV5-1 to TRBJ2-2, with 16 bases that match TRBD2. CDR1 SGHRS and CDR2 YFSETQ come from the germline V gene. V dropped 4 bases and J dropped 1; count of bases not matched to a gene: 10. This CDR3 is 20 amino acids long. The CDR3 loop reads CASSPLPGLAGGKNTGELFF. The DNA for the CDR3 is TGCGCCAGCAGCCCCCTTCCGGGACTAGCGGGAGGGAAGAACACCGGGGAGCTGTTTTTT.

The chain combines TRBV9 with TRBJ2-1; D not resolved. V dropped 0 bases and J dropped 0 bases, with 7 bases sitting between them. This CDR3 region has 15 residues. Germline CDR1 is SGDLS and CDR2 is YYNGEE. The CDR3 nucleotides are TGTGCCAGCAGCGTAGGGCTCATCTCCTACAATGAGCAGTTCTTC. Translating it yields CASSVGLISYNEQFF. The full variable domain, its missing parts supplied by reference TRBV9 and TRBJ2-1, is DSGVTQTPKHLITATGQRVTLRCSPRSGDLSVYWYQQSLDQGLQFLIQYYNGEERAKGNILERFSAQQFPDLHSELNLSSLELGDSALYFCASSVGLISYNEQFFGPGTRLTVL.

The chain joins TRBV5-1 to TRBJ1-1, with D perhaps TRBD1 (6 bases). V was cut by 0 bases and J by 0 bases, with 12 bases left in between. CDR1 is SGHRS and CDR2 is YFSETQ in the germline V gene. The CDR3 is 16 residues long. The CDR3 protein is CASSLGRGQLNTEAFF. Here the CDR3 DNA reads TGCGCCAGCAGCTTGGGGCGAGGACAGCTGAACACTGAAGCTTTCTTT.

The chain joins TRBV4-1 to TRBJ2-7; D may be TRBD2 (5 bases). V was cut by 4 bases and J by 6 bases, with 19 bases left in between. The CDR3 is 15 amino acids. From germline, CDR1 is MGHRA and CDR2 YSYEKL. The CDR3 coding sequence is TGCGCCAGCAGCCCAGAGGGAGTCGGGGTTCTCGAGCAGTACTTC. Translated: CASSPEGVGVLEQYF.

This clone came up a few times. The chain uses TRBV5-1 and TRBJ1-2; D gene unclear. Trimming shortened V by 4 bases and J by 0 bases, and 7 bases separated the two germline ends. Germline loops: CDR1 SGHRS, CDR2 YFSETQ. The CDR3 spans 13 residues. CDR3 protein: CASSPSTNYGYTF. The DNA for the CDR3 is TGCGCCAGCAGCCCGAGTACTAACTATGGCTACACCTTC.

This sequence joins TRBV11-2 and TRBJ2-1; 14 bases fit TRBD2. Germline trimming cut 0 bases from V and 0 bases from J; bases unmatched to any gene: 7. The CDR3 length is 20 residues. Germline assignment: CDR1 SGHAT and CDR2 FQNNGV. The CDR3 DNA reads as TGTGCCAGCAGCTTAGACCGACTAGCGGGAGGGCCTGGCTCCTACAATGAGCAGTTCTTC. The encoded protein is CASSLDRLAGGPGSYNEQFF. The full variable domain, completed using reference TRBV11-2 and TRBJ2-1, is EAGVAQSPRYKIIEKRQSVAFWCNPISGHATLYWYQQILGQGPKLLIQFQNNGVVDDSQLPKDRFSAERLKGVDSTLKIQPAKLEDSAVYLCASSLDRLAGGPGSYNEQFFGPGTRLTVL.

Only a few counts were recorded for this clone. The genes are TRBV5-6 and TRBJ2-1; D might be TRBD2 (5 bases). The V gene lost 5 bases and the J gene lost 5 bases, with 14 bases spanning the gap. CDR1 and CDR2 from the germline V gene are SGHDT and YYEEEE. The CDR3 extends over 14 amino acids. CDR3 DNA: TGTGCCAGCAGTTTCCCTCGAGCGGACAATGAGCAGTTCTTC. Encoded protein: CASSFPRADNEQFF.

This chain links TRBV29-1 with TRBJ2-7; no clear D gene. Per germline, CDR1 SQVTM and CDR2 ANQGSEA. There are 13 residues in the CDR3. V was pared by 4 bases and J by 1 base, with 11 bases between. The CDR3 DNA is TGCAGCGTTGCGTCGACTGGGTCCTACGAGCAGTACTTC. This gives the protein CSVASTGSYEQYF.

The CDR3 DNA is TGTGCCAGCAGTGTCCGACAGGGGATCGCGAGCGAGCAGTACTTC. It codes for CASSVRQGIASEQYF. J is TRBJ2-7 and V is TRBV6-1, with TRBD1 identical over 8 bases. Germline V gene data show CDR1 as MNHNS and CDR2 as SASEGT. Unmatched junction bases numbered 11, after V lost 4 bases and J lost 6 bases. The CDR3 sequence is 15 residues long.

The V and J genes are TRBV28 and TRBJ1-4; 7 nucleotides match TRBD1. Germline trimming cut 2 bases from V and 4 bases from J; bases unmatched to any gene: 4. Germline assignment: CDR1 MDHEN and CDR2 SYDVKM. This CDR3 is 15 amino acids long. The CDR3 bases are TGTGCCAGCAGTTTACCAGGGGGAGGTAATGAAAAACTGTTTTTT. Its translation is CASSLPGGGNEKLFF.

This chain links TRBV29-1 with TRBJ2-5; possibly TRBD1 for D (6 bases). The CDR3 is 14 amino acids. The V end was cut by 4 bases, the J end by 4 bases, with 16 bases between. Germline assignment: CDR1 SQVTM and CDR2 ANQGSEA. DNA of the CDR3: TGCAGCGTTGCGGTTCAGGGGCGCGTAGAGACCCAGTACTTC. Amino acids: CSVAVQGRVETQYF.